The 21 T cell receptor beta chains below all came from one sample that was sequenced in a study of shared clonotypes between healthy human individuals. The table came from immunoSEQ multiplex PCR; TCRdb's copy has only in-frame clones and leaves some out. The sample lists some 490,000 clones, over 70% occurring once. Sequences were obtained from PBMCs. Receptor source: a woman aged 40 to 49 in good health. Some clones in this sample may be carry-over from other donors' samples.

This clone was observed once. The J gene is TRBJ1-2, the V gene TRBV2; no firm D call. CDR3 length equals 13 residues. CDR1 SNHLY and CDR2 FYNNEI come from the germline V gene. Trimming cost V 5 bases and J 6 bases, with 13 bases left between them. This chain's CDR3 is CASSYLLRDGYTF. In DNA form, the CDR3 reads TGTGCCAGCAGTTACCTCCTCCGGGATGGCTACACCTTC.

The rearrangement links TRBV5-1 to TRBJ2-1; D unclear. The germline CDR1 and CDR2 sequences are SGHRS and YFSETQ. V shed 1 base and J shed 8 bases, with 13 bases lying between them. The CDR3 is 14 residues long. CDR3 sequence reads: CASSLTAISDEQFF. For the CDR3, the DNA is TGCGCCAGCAGCTTGACAGCAATCAGCGATGAGCAGTTCTTC.

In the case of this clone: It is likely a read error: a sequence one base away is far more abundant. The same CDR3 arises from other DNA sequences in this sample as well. For the CDR3, the DNA is TGCGCCAGTAGCTTGCAGGGTGCGCCTGAAGCTTTCTTT. It yields the protein CASSLQGAPEAFF. The chain employs TRBV5-1 and TRBJ1-1; perhaps TRBD1 as D (5 bases). Germline V CDR1 and CDR2: SGHRS, YFSETQ. The CDR3 runs to 13 residues.

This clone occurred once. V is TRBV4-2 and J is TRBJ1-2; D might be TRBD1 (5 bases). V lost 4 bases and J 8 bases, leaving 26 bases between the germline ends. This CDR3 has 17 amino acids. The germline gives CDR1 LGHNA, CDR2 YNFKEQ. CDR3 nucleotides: TGTGCCAGCAGCCCAGGGTCGGGCAGGGAGTACGTCTACGGCTACACCTTC. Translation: CASSPGSGREYVYGYTF.

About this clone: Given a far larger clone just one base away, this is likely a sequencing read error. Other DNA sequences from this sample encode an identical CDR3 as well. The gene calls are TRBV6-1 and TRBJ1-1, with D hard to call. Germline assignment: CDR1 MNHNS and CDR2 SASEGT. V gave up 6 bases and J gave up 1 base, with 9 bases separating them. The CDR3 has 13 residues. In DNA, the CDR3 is TGTGCCAGCAGCGCGGGGAAGAACACTGAAGCTTTCTTT. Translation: CASSAGKNTEAFF.

DNA for the CDR3: TGTGCCAGTAGTAGCGGGAGGGCTGGTGCAGATACGCAGTATTTT. Translated, it gives CASSSGRAGADTQYF. The rearrangement joins TRBV19 to TRBJ2-3, with 9 nucleotides matching TRBD2. Trimming removed 4 bases from V and 4 bases from J; junction bases left unmatched: 6. Germline lookup yields CDR1 LNHDA and CDR2 SQIVND (reference sequence). This CDR3 has 15 residues.

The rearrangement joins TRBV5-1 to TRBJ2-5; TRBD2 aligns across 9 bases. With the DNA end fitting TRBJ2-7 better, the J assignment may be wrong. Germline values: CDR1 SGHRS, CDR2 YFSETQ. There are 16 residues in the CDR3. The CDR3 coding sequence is TGCGCCAGCAGCCGGGTAGGTCCTAGCGGGACTGTCGAGCAGTACTTC. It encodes CASSRVGPSGTVEQYF.

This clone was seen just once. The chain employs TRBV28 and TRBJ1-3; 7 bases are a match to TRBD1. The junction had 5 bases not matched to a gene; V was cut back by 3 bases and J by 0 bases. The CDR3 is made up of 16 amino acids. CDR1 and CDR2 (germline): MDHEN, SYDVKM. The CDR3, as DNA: TGTGCCAGCAGTTTGTGGGGGACAGTCTCTGGAAACACCATATATTTT. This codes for CASSLWGTVSGNTIYF.

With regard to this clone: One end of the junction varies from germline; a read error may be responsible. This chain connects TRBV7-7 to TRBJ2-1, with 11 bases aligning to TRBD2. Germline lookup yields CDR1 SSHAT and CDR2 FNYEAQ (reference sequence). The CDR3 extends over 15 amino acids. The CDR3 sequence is CASSQLAGVENEQFF. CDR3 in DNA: TGTGCTAGCAGCCAACTAGCGGGAGTGGAGAATGAGCAGTTCTTC.

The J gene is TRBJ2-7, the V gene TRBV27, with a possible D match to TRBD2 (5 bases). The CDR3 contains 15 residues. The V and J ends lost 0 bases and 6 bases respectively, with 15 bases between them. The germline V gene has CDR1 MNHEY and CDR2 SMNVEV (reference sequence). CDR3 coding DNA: TGTGCCAGCAGTTTATCGCTTCTAGCTACTTCCGAGCAGTACTTC. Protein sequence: CASSLSLLATSEQYF.

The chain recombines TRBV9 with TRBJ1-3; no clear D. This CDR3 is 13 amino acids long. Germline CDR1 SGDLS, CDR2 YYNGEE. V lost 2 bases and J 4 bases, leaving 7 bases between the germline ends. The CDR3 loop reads CASSVGEGNTIYF. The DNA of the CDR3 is TGTGCCAGCAGCGTCGGGGAGGGAAACACCATATATTTT.

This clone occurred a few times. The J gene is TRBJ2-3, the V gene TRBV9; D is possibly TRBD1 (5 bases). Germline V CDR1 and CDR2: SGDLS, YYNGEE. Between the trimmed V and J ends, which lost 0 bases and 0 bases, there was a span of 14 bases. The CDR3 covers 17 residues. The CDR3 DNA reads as TGTGCCAGCAGCGTAGCTAGGGGTCAGACTAGCACAGATACGCAGTATTTT. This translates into CASSVARGQTSTDTQYF.

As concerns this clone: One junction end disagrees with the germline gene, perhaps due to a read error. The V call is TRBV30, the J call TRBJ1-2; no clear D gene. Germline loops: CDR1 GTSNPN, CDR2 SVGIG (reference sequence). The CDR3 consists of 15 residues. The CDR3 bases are TGTGCCTGGAGCCTCGTTCGGTCAGCTAAGTATGGCTACACCTTC. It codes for CAWSLVRSAKYGYTF.

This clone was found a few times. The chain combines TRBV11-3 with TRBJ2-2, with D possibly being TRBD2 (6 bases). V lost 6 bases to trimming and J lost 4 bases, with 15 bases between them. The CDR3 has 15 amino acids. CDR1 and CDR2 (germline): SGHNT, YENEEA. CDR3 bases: TGTGCCAGCAGTCGGGCCTCTAGCGTCACCGGGGAGCTGTTTTTT. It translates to CASSRASSVTGELFF.

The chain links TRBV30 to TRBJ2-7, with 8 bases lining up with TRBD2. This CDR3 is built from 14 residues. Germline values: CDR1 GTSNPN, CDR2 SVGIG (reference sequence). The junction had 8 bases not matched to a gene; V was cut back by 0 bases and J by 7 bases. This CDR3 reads CAWSVLQGGGEQYF. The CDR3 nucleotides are TGTGCCTGGAGTGTACTTCAGGGCGGGGGGGAGCAGTACTTC.

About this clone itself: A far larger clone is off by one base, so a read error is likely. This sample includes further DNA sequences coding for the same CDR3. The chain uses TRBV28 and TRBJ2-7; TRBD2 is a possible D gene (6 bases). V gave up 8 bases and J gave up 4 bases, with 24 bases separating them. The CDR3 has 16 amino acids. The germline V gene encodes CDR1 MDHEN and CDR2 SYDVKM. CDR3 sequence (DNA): TGTGCCAGCCCCCCCTCCCTGGCTAGTGGGAGGTACGAGCAGTACTTC. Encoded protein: CASPPSLASGRYEQYF.

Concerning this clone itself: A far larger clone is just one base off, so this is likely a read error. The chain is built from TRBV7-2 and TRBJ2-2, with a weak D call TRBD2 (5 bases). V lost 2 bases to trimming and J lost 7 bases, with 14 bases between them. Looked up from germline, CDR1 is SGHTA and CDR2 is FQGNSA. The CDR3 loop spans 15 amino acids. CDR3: CASSLYCGSDGELFF. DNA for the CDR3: TGTGCCAGCAGCTTATATTGTGGGAGCGACGGGGAGCTGTTTTTT.

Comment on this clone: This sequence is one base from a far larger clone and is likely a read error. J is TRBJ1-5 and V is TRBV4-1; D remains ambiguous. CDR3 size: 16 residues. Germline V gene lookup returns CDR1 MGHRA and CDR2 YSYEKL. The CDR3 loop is CASGQDGGWSNQPQHF. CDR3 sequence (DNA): TGCGCCAGCGGCCAAGATGGAGGTTGGAGCAATCAGCCCCAGCATTTT.

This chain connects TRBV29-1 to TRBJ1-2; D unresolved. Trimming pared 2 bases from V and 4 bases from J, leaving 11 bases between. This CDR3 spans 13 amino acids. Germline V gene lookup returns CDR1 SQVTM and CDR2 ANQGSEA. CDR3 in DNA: TGCAGCGTTGAAATCCCAGACTCCTATGGCTACACCTTC. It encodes CSVEIPDSYGYTF.

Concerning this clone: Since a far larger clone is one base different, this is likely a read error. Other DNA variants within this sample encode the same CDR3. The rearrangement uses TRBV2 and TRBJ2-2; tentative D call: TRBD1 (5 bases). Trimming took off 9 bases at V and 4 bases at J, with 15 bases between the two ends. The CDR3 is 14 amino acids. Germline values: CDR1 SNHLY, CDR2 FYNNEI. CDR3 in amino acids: CASSPLTVTGELFF. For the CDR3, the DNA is TGTGCCAGTAGCCCGTTGACAGTCACCGGGGAGCTGTTTTTT.

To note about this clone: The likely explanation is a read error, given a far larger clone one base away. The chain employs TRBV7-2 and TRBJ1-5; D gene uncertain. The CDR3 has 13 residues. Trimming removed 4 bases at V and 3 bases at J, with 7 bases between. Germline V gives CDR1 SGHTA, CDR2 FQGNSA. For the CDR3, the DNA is TGTGCCAGCAGCTCCTGTTCCAATCAGCCCCAGCATTTT. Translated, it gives CASSSCSNQPQHF.